The 25 T cell receptor beta chains below were found in one sample sequenced in a study of metastatic and nonmetastatic thyroid tumors. Thyroid surgery had not been preceded by any treatment in any patient. Using MiXCR, TCRdb re-called clones from the PCR reads. The repertoire holds roughly 15,000 clones, about 12% seen once, with about 15% in the top ten. Material for sequencing was blood. These receptors were taken from a female donor with papillary thyroid cancer or a benign thyroid nodule (not recorded which). Some clones in this sample may be carry-over from other donors' samples.

This clone is medium-sized. The chain carries TRBV6-1 and TRBJ1-6; a weak D match, TRBD1 (6 bases). Germline values: CDR1 MNHNS, CDR2 SASEGT. The CDR3 sequence is 16 residues long. V gave up 6 bases and J gave up 0 bases, with 12 bases separating them. CDR3 in amino acids: CASRWDISSYNSPLHF. In DNA, the CDR3 is TGTGCCAGCAGATGGGACATTAGCTCCTATAATTCACCCCTCCACTTT.

This clone was seen ten or more times. This rearrangement joins TRBV5-6 to TRBJ2-7, with D possibly TRBD1 on 6 matching bases. CDR1 SGHDT and CDR2 YYEEEE come from the germline V gene. This CDR3 spans 13 amino acids. Deletions cut 5 bases from V and 7 bases from J, with 16 bases between. This CDR3 is CASSSQGQKEQYF. The CDR3 DNA reads TGTGCCAGCAGTTCACAGGGTCAGAAAGAGCAGTACTTC.

The V and J genes are TRBV7-2 and TRBJ2-7, with a possible D match to TRBD2 (6 bases). The germline V gene has CDR1 SGHTA and CDR2 FQGNSA. The CDR3 length is 15 residues. Trimming left V 1 base short and J 5 bases short, with 15 bases between. DNA of the CDR3: TGTGCCAGCAGCTTAGAACGTCAACCGGGGGACGAGCAGTACTTC. Amino acids: CASSLERQPGDEQYF.

Sample share makes this clone medium-sized. The J gene is TRBJ1-2, the V gene TRBV6-1; D gene ambiguous. Looked up from germline, CDR1 is MNHNS and CDR2 is SASEGT. Trimming took off 3 bases at V and 5 bases at J, with 13 bases between the two ends. This CDR3 is 14 amino acids long. CDR3 loop: CASSEDGSPYGYTF. The CDR3 DNA sequence: TGTGCCAGCAGTGAGGACGGCAGTCCGTATGGCTACACCTTC.

The V and J genes are TRBV27 and TRBJ2-3; D might be TRBD1 or TRBD2, each matching 5 bases. V gave up 5 bases and J gave up 10 bases, with 19 bases separating them. Germline CDR1 reads MNHEY; CDR2 reads SMNVEV (reference sequence). CDR3 length equals 14 residues. The CDR3 here is CASSPGTGCYAQYF. The CDR3 DNA sequence: TGTGCCAGCAGTCCCGGGACCGGGTGTTATGCGCAGTATTTT.

This clone was seen many times. The chain recombines TRBV3-1 with TRBJ2-4; weak D call: TRBD1 (5 bases). Germline V gene data show CDR1 as LGHDT and CDR2 as YNNKEL (reference sequence). CDR3 length: 18 amino acids. Trimming removed 0 bases from V and 0 bases from J, with 15 bases in between. Written as DNA, the CDR3 is TGTGCCAGCAGCCAAGAGTGGACCAAGGGGATAGCCAAAAACATTCAGTACTTC. This codes for CASSQEWTKGIAKNIQYF.

This clone was recorded at least ten times. Other DNA sequences within the sample encode an identical CDR3. V gene TRBV20-1 combines with J gene TRBJ1-6; D is uncertain. Trimming shortened V by 1 base and J by 0 bases, and 10 bases separated the two germline ends. The germline gives CDR1 DFQATT, CDR2 SNEGSKA (reference sequence). The CDR3 consists of 16 residues. The CDR3 protein is CSARGAGSSYNSPLHF. The CDR3 nucleotides are TGCAGTGCTAGAGGGGCGGGCAGCTCCTATAATTCACCCCTCCACTTT.

This clone was seen at least ten times. The chain joins TRBV5-1 to TRBJ1-5, with D maybe TRBD1 (5 bases). V dropped 4 bases and J dropped 4 bases, with 9 bases sitting between them. Germline V lookup: CDR1 SGHRS, CDR2 YFSETQ. The CDR3 has 13 amino acids. The CDR3 is CASSQGVNQPQHF. The CDR3 nucleotides read TGCGCCAGCAGCCAGGGTGTGAATCAGCCCCAGCATTTT.

The table lists this clone with many counts. This CDR3 is CAIGDRTGMSDTQYF. CDR3 bases: TGTGCCATCGGAGATAGGACAGGGATGTCAGATACGCAGTATTTT. The chain uses TRBV10-3 and TRBJ2-3, with TRBD1 matching 8 bases. The CDR3 consists of 15 residues. Looked up from germline, CDR1 is ENHRY and CDR2 is SYGVKD. V was pared by 8 bases and J by 4 bases, with 11 bases of the junction left unmatched.

This clone is labeled as medium-sized. The V call is TRBV2, the J call TRBJ2-7; D ambiguous. This CDR3 spans 11 amino acids. Trimming pared 6 bases from V and 2 bases from J, leaving 5 bases between. Germline CDR1 is SNHLY and CDR2 is FYNNEI. CDR3 bases: TGTGCCAGCAGCAGGACCTACGAGCAGTACTTC. Protein sequence: CASSRTYEQYF.

This clone is medium-sized (0.01 to 0.1%) in the sample. Here the CDR3 DNA reads TGTGCCAGCAGTTCCCCGGGAGGACCCGTCTCCTACGAGCAGTACTTC. The encoded protein is CASSSPGGPVSYEQYF. The chain links TRBV28 to TRBJ2-7; 7 positions match TRBD2. The CDR3 length is 16 residues. V trimming: 4 bases; J trimming: 0 bases; junction bases outside the gene matches: 9. CDR1 MDHEN and CDR2 SYDVKM come from the germline V gene.

This clone was seen ten or more times. The chain carries TRBV20-1 and TRBJ2-7; a possible D gene is TRBD2 (5 bases). V was cut by 3 bases and J by 5 bases, with 8 bases left in between. From germline, CDR1 is DFQATT and CDR2 SNEGSKA (reference sequence). The CDR3 totals 11 residues. The CDR3: CSASSGNEQYF. For the CDR3, the DNA is TGCAGTGCTAGTTCCGGGAACGAGCAGTACTTC.

A few counts support this clone. This CDR3 is CASSGADTWSAFF. The DNA of the CDR3 is TGTGCCAGCAGTGGAGCTGATACATGGTCCGCTTTCTTT. The chain employs TRBV6-1 and TRBJ1-1; D gene uncertain. The CDR3 has 13 amino acids. The V end lost 4 bases, the J end lost 11 bases, and 17 bases lay between the germline ends. Germline CDR1 is MNHNS and CDR2 is SASEGT.

The V call is TRBV19, the J call TRBJ1-5, with D perhaps TRBD1 (6 bases). Germline CDR1 reads LNHDA; CDR2 reads SQIVND (reference sequence). This CDR3 region has 15 residues. V gave up 9 bases and J gave up 0 bases, with 15 bases separating them. This CDR3 reads CASSWDNRSNQPQHF. DNA for the CDR3: TGTGCCAGCTCCTGGGACAACCGTAGCAATCAGCCCCAGCATTTT.

This clone ranks as medium-sized. This rearrangement joins TRBV6-1 to TRBJ1-6; D is unresolved. V shed 7 bases and J shed 5 bases, with 15 bases lying between them. CDR3 length: 15 amino acids. Germline assignment: CDR1 MNHNS and CDR2 SASEGT. CDR3 in amino acids: CASTRGFSNNSPLHF. The CDR3 DNA follows: TGTGCCAGCACCAGAGGTTTTAGCAATAATTCACCCCTCCACTTT.

This clone was seen many times. The chain employs TRBV2 and TRBJ1-5; D might be TRBD1 (5 bases). V shed 7 bases and J shed 1 base, with 11 bases lying between them. In germline, CDR1 is SNHLY, CDR2 FYNNEI. This CDR3 is built from 14 residues. The CDR3 region is CASTGGVSNQPQHF. DNA for the CDR3: TGTGCCAGCACTGGGGGGGTGAGCAATCAGCCCCAGCATTTT. Full variable domain (remainder filled in from reference TRBV2 and TRBJ1-5): EPEVTQTPSHQVTQMGQEVILRCVPISNHLYFYWYRQILGQKVEFLVSFYNNEISEKSEIFDDQFSVERPDGSNFTLKIRSTKLEDSAMYFCASTGGVSNQPQHFGDGTRLSIL.

V is TRBV6-1 and J is TRBJ2-7; D remains unclear. V was trimmed by 0 bases and J by 8 bases, leaving 11 bases between them. From germline, CDR1 is MNHNS and CDR2 SASEGT. This CDR3 spans 13 amino acids. CDR3 nucleotide sequence: TGTGCCAGCAGTGAAGCTCTTTTATCCAAGCAGTACTTC. Its translation is CASSEALLSKQYF.

At least ten counts were recorded for this clone. A junction boundary mismatches the germline segment, possibly from a read error. At the DNA level, this CDR3 is encoded by other sequences in the same sample as well. The V and J genes are TRBV15 and TRBJ1-2; D is perhaps TRBD1 (5 bases). The CDR3 runs 14 residues. Germline CDR1 and CDR2: LNHNV and YYDKDF (reference sequence). DNA for the CDR3: TGTGCCACCGGGTCGGGTCAGGGAAACTATAGCTACACCTTC. Its translation: CATGSGQGNYSYTF.

The sample holds many counts of this clone. The gene calls are TRBV3-1 and TRBJ1-1; D gene unclear. CDR1 LGHDT and CDR2 YNNKEL come from the germline V gene (reference sequence). This CDR3 region has 15 residues. The germline V and J ends were trimmed by 0 bases and 0 bases, with 8 bases remaining between them. Here the CDR3 reads CASSQERVMNTEAFF. DNA for the CDR3: TGTGCCAGCAGCCAAGAGAGGGTCATGAACACTGAAGCTTTCTTT.

This clone has more than one count but fewer than ten. The chain recombines TRBV27 with TRBJ2-7; TRBD2 matches 8 bases. The CDR3 contains 15 residues. J gave up 7 bases and V 3 bases, and 11 bases lay outside the gene matches. CDR1 MNHEY and CDR2 SMNVEV come from the germline V gene (reference sequence). CDR3 bases: TGTGCCAGCAGTTTTTCCCCAGCGGGAGCGGTGGAGCAGTACTTC. This codes for CASSFSPAGAVEQYF.

Ten or more counts support this clone. The chain joins TRBV12-3 or TRBV12-4 to TRBJ2-3, with TRBD2 matching over 11 bases. This CDR3 has 16 residues. The junction had 7 bases not matched to a gene; V was cut back by 5 bases and J by 3 bases. CDR3 protein: CASSIASGGRTDTQYF. The DNA for the CDR3 is TGTGCCAGCAGTATTGCTAGCGGGGGGCGGACAGATACGCAGTATTTT.

This clone showed up many times. This chain uses TRBV2 with TRBJ2-1; no firm D call. Germline assignment: CDR1 SNHLY and CDR2 FYNNEI. This CDR3 contains 15 residues. V lost 2 bases and J lost 8, with 16 bases in between. Here the CDR3 DNA reads TGTGCCAGCAGTGAAACCCTCGCCCGCCTTGATGAGCAGTTCTTC. Protein sequence: CASSETLARLDEQFF.

This clone rates as medium-sized (0.01 to 0.1%). CDR3: CASSYVVGETQYF. CDR3 coding DNA: TGTGCCAGCAGTTACGTGGTTGGGGAGACCCAGTACTTC. The chain couples TRBV6-5 to TRBJ2-5; unclear D gene. The CDR3 loop spans 13 amino acids. Trimming stripped 2 bases from V and 5 bases from J, with 9 bases between. Per the germline V gene, CDR1 is MNHEY and CDR2 is SVGAGI.

This clone was counted ten times or more. The chain carries TRBV7-8 and TRBJ2-5; D might be TRBD1 (6 bases). The CDR3 totals 14 residues. Germline CDR1 SGHVS, CDR2 FQNEAQ. V shed 6 bases and J shed 5 bases, with 16 bases lying between them. The CDR3 here is CASRFRDTLETQYF. The CDR3 DNA follows: TGTGCCAGCAGATTCCGGGACACGTTGGAGACCCAGTACTTC.

On this clone: A clone one base away is much larger, so this may be a read error. V gene TRBV7-9 combines with J gene TRBJ1-4, with D tentatively TRBD1 (5 bases). This CDR3 has 14 amino acids. In germline, CDR1 is SEHNR, CDR2 FQNEAQ (reference sequence). The CDR3 here is CASGLRGDNEKLFF. The DNA for the CDR3 is TGTGCCAGCGGCTTAAGGGGAGATAATGAAAAACTGTTTTTT.